Each of the 28 T cell receptor beta chains below was sequenced from the same sample in a study of radiotherapy plus CTLA-4 blockade in lung cancer. TCRdb's copy holds only in-frame clones and misses some; the assay was immunoSEQ multiplex PCR. The sample lists more than 90,000 clones; roughly 77% were seen once. The sequences come from peripheral blood, collected from a patient treated with radiotherapy plus ipilimumab. Receptors originate from a human donor with non-small cell lung cancer that progressed on radiotherapy plus ipilimumab. Some clones in this sample may be carry-over from other donors' samples.

For this clone: The sample has other DNA sequences that encode this CDR3 too. The chain links TRBV5-1 to TRBJ2-3, with unresolved D. CDR1 SGHRS and CDR2 YFSETQ come from the germline V gene. This CDR3 region has 14 residues. The V end was cut by 0 bases, the J end by 1 base, with 6 bases between. CDR3 amino acids: CASSLGSGTDTQYF. The CDR3 DNA reads as TGCGCCAGCAGCTTGGGATCAGGCACAGATACGCAGTATTTT.

Notes on this clone: One end of the junction fails to match germline, which may point to a read error. The V and J genes are TRBV7-7 and TRBJ2-1; 8 bases agree with TRBD1. The CDR3 consists of 14 residues. Germline-derived CDR1 and CDR2 are SSHAT and FNYEAQ (reference sequence). The CDR3 nucleotides read TGTGCTAGCAGCTTGACAGGGGCCGACAATGAGCAGTTCTTC. Translated: CASSLTGADNEQFF.

The chain carries TRBV2 and TRBJ2-1; 10 bases line up with TRBD2. CDR3 size: 14 residues. Germline assignment: CDR1 SNHLY and CDR2 FYNNEI. Trimming removed 4 bases from V and 8 bases from J; junction bases left unmatched: 5. CDR3 residues: CASSGSGGADEQFF. The CDR3 bases are TGTGCCAGCAGTGGAAGCGGGGGGGCGGATGAGCAGTTCTTC.

This chain links TRBV28 with TRBJ1-6, with no clear D. CDR1 MDHEN and CDR2 SYDVKM come from the germline V gene. The V end lost 3 bases, the J end lost 13 bases, and 10 bases lay between the germline ends. This CDR3 has 12 amino acids. The chain's CDR3 is CASSFVGIPLHF. CDR3 bases: TGTGCCAGCAGTTTCGTAGGAATCCCCCTCCACTTT.

The J gene is TRBJ2-1, the V gene TRBV25-1; D uncertain. V lost 2 bases to trimming and J lost 4 bases, with 3 bases between them. Germline CDR1 MGHDK, CDR2 SYGVNS. The CDR3 extends over 12 amino acids. CDR3 loop: CASSELYNEQFF. The CDR3, as DNA: TGTGCCAGCAGTGAACTTTACAATGAGCAGTTCTTC.

This clone appeared once. V is TRBV4-1 and J is TRBJ2-5, with D possibly being TRBD1 (6 bases). Trimming stripped 4 bases from V and 8 bases from J, with 20 bases between. The CDR3 runs 15 residues. CDR1 is MGHRA and CDR2 is YSYEKL in the germline V gene. The CDR3 protein is CASSRSWTADQTQYF. The CDR3 DNA sequence: TGCGCCAGCAGCCGCTCCTGGACAGCGGACCAAACCCAGTACTTC.

The chain links TRBV5-6 to TRBJ2-7; D possibly corresponds to TRBD1 (5 bases). V lost 4 bases, J lost 3 bases, and 14 bases lay in between. The CDR3 is made up of 14 amino acids. The V gene's germline CDR1 is SGHDT and CDR2 YYEEEE. CDR3 sequence reads: CASSGIDSYYEQYF. The CDR3 nucleotides are TGTGCCAGCAGCGGGATAGACAGTTACTACGAGCAGTACTTC.

The chain is built from TRBV9 and TRBJ2-3; TRBD2 matches at 8 bases. J lost 5 bases, V lost 3 bases, and 5 bases had no gene match. In germline, CDR1 is SGDLS, CDR2 YYNGEE. The CDR3 sequence is 14 residues long. As DNA, the CDR3 is TGTGCCAGCAGCGACGGGAGCGGGGGAGATACGCAGTATTTT. Translated: CASSDGSGGDTQYF.

This chain joins TRBV2 and TRBJ1-4, with a tentative D call TRBD1 (5 bases). Trimming pared 9 bases from V and 8 bases from J, leaving 13 bases between. CDR3 length: 12 residues. Germline values: CDR1 SNHLY, CDR2 FYNNEI. DNA for the CDR3: TGTGCCAGTCAGGGAGCAGGCGAAAAACTGTTTTTT. It yields the protein CASQGAGEKLFF.

This chain links TRBV11-2 with TRBJ2-3, with D perhaps TRBD2 (5 bases). Per germline, CDR1 SGHAT and CDR2 FQNNGV. V lost 6 bases to trimming and J lost 2 bases, with 6 bases between them. This CDR3 is 12 amino acids long. CDR3 DNA sequence: TGTGCCAGCAGGAGGGTCACAGATACGCAGTATTTT. It encodes CASRRVTDTQYF. The full variable domain, rest sourced from reference TRBV11-2 and TRBJ2-3, is EAGVAQSPRYKIIEKRQSVAFWCNPISGHATLYWYQQILGQGPKLLIQFQNNGVVDDSQLPKDRFSAERLKGVDSTLKIQPAKLEDSAVYLCASRRVTDTQYFGPGTRLTVL.

This clone was picked up one time. CDR3 in amino acids: CASSQDPPVVGHSFNQPQHF. The CDR3 DNA reads as TGCGCCAGCAGCCAAGACCCCCCCGTGGTGGGACACTCATTCAATCAGCCCCAGCATTTT. The chain is built from TRBV4-3 and TRBJ1-5; a weak D match, TRBD1 (6 bases). With 0 bases removed from V and 3 bases from J, the gap between germline ends came to 24 bases. Germline values: CDR1 LGHNA, CDR2 YSLEER. CDR3 length: 20 residues.

Points on this clone: The junction and the germline gene differ at one end; a read error may be behind it. The identical CDR3 is also encoded by other nucleotide sequences in the sample. The chain carries TRBV5-1 and TRBJ1-2; 8 nucleotides agree with TRBD1. This CDR3 comprises 14 residues. The germline CDR1 and CDR2 sequences are SGHRS and YFSETQ. The CDR3 here is CASSNLQGDYGYTF. The CDR3 DNA reads TGCGCCAGCAGCAACCTACAGGGGGACTACGGCTACACCTTC. The full variable domain, rest sourced from reference TRBV5-1 and TRBJ1-2, is KAGVTQTPRYLIKTRGQQVTLSCSPISGHRSVSWYQQTPGQGLQFLFEYFSETQRNKGNFPGRFSGRQFSNSRSEMNVSTLELGDSALYLCASSNLQGDYGYTFGSGTRLTVV.

CDR3 sequence reads: CASSPHGDRENTEAFF. For the CDR3, the DNA is TGTGCCAGCTCACCACATGGGGACAGGGAGAACACTGAAGCTTTCTTT. The chain uses TRBV18 and TRBJ1-1, with 9 bases matching TRBD1. CDR1 and CDR2 (germline): KGHSH, LQKENI. This CDR3 spans 16 amino acids. V trimming: 1 base; J trimming: 1 base; junction bases outside the gene matches: 4.

On this clone: Additional DNA sequences in this sample encode the identical CDR3. The chain employs TRBV27 and TRBJ1-5; D gene ambiguous. The CDR3 has 16 amino acids. CDR1 is MNHEY, CDR2 SMNVEV, per germline (reference sequence). V gave up 5 bases and J gave up 0 bases, with 14 bases separating them. DNA of the CDR3: TGTGCCAGCAGTCCCCGACCGTTCGGTAGCAATCAGCCCCAGCATTTT. The encoded protein is CASSPRPFGSNQPQHF.

The chain links TRBV29-1 to TRBJ2-7; D is unresolved. Germline CDR1 SQVTM, CDR2 ANQGSEA. The ends were cut back, 2 bases at V and 4 bases at J, with 9 bases in the middle. The CDR3 contains 12 residues. The DNA of the CDR3 is TGCAGCGTTGAAAATGGGCAATACGAGCAGTACTTC. Translated, it gives CSVENGQYEQYF.

The V gene is TRBV5-1, the J gene TRBJ2-3, with D perhaps matching TRBD1 (6 bases). From germline, CDR1 is SGHRS and CDR2 YFSETQ. Deletions cut 4 bases from V and 0 bases from J, with 18 bases between. The CDR3 has 17 amino acids. The CDR3, as DNA: TGCGCCAGCAGCCGAGCCACCGGGACAATTAGCACAGATACGCAGTATTTT. Translation gives CASSRATGTISTDTQYF. The full variable domain, rest sourced from reference TRBV5-1 and TRBJ2-3, is KAGVTQTPRYLIKTRGQQVTLSCSPISGHRSVSWYQQTPGQGLQFLFEYFSETQRNKGNFPGRFSGRQFSNSRSEMNVSTLELGDSALYLCASSRATGTISTDTQYFGPGTRLTVL.

The CDR3 protein is CASSYYATGTYEQYF. CDR3 DNA: TGTGCCAGCAGTTACTACGCGACAGGGACCTACGAGCAGTACTTC. V gene TRBV6-5 combines with J gene TRBJ2-7; TRBD1 matches at 7 bases. V shed 1 base and J 2 bases; nucleotides not matched to a gene: 5. The CDR3 totals 15 residues. Germline CDR1 reads MNHEY; CDR2 reads SVGAGI.

The chain couples TRBV2 to TRBJ2-5; 8 bases line up with TRBD2. Per germline, CDR1 SNHLY and CDR2 FYNNEI. V was clipped by 7 bases and J by 2 bases; unmatched bases: 6. The CDR3 runs to 14 residues. The CDR3 nucleotides are TGTGCCAGCACGGGGCGGGGGGCGCAAGAGACCCAGTACTTC. Protein product: CASTGRGAQETQYF.

The chain combines TRBV19 with TRBJ1-2; possible D gene TRBD1, 6 bases. The V gene's germline CDR1 is LNHDA and CDR2 SQIVND (reference sequence). V was clipped by 9 bases and J by 2 bases, with 10 bases between them. The CDR3 totals 12 residues. The CDR3 sequence is CARQGQNYGYTF. For the CDR3, the DNA is TGTGCCAGGCAAGGACAGAACTATGGCTACACCTTC.

The V call is TRBV27, the J call TRBJ1-4; tentative D call: TRBD1 (5 bases). The germline CDR1 and CDR2 sequences are MNHEY and SMNVEV (reference sequence). V dropped 3 bases and J dropped 2 bases, with 7 bases sitting between them. The CDR3 runs 14 residues. The CDR3 loop is CASSLKGTNEKLFF. The CDR3 DNA follows: TGTGCCAGCAGTTTGAAGGGGACTAATGAAAAACTGTTTTTT.

The rearrangement joins TRBV15 to TRBJ2-1; 7 nucleotides line up with TRBD2. This CDR3 spans 14 amino acids. CDR1 and CDR2 from the germline V gene are LNHNV and YYDKDF (reference sequence). The V gene end was trimmed by 6 bases and the J gene end by 0 bases; junction bases not matched to a gene: 2. CDR3 sequence: CATSGGGSYNEQFF. CDR3 in DNA: TGTGCCACCAGTGGCGGGGGCTCCTACAATGAGCAGTTCTTC.

This clone was seen a handful of times. V is TRBV7-2 and J is TRBJ1-2; 9 bases are a match to TRBD1. The CDR3 length is 15 residues. V lost 4 bases to trimming and J lost 6 bases; unmatched junction nucleotides: 9. CDR1 is SGHTA, CDR2 FQGNSA, per germline. The chain's CDR3 is CASSSRDRVVNGYTF. In nucleotides, the CDR3 is TGTGCCAGCAGCTCGCGGGACAGGGTAGTTAATGGCTACACCTTC.

V and J are TRBV4-3 and TRBJ2-2, with TRBD1 as a possible D gene (5 bases). The length of the CDR3 is 15 residues. Trimming removed 1 base at V and 8 bases at J, with 14 bases between. The germline V gene has CDR1 LGHNA and CDR2 YSLEER. The DNA of the CDR3 is TGCGCCAGCAGCCAAGTGGGGCAACCGAGAGGGGAGCTGTTTTTT. Translation gives CASSQVGQPRGELFF.

V is TRBV5-1 and J is TRBJ1-1; 7 bases map to TRBD1. In germline, CDR1 is SGHRS, CDR2 YFSETQ. V lost 3 bases, J lost 6 bases, and 11 bases stayed unmatched. The CDR3 totals 15 residues. As DNA, the CDR3 is TGCGCCAGCAGCTCGCAGACAGGGAGTCTCTCTGAAGCTTTCTTT. Protein: CASSSQTGSLSEAFF.

The gene calls are TRBV7-9 and TRBJ2-5; 8 nucleotides agree with TRBD2. The CDR3 is made up of 14 amino acids. V dropped 1 base and J dropped 9; count of bases not matched to a gene: 7. Germline V CDR1 and CDR2: SEHNR, FQNEAQ (reference sequence). CDR3 sequence (DNA): TGTGCCAGCAGCTTAGGTGATAGCGGGGTCGCCCAGTACTTC. The encoded protein is CASSLGDSGVAQYF. The full variable domain, its missing parts supplied by reference TRBV7-9 and TRBJ2-5, is DTGVSQNPRHKITKRGQNVTFRCDPISEHNRLYWYRQTLGQGPEFLTYFQNEAQLEKSRLLSDRFSAERPKGSFSTLEIQRTEQGDSAMYLCASSLGDSGVAQYFGPGTRLLVL.

The chain couples TRBV7-2 to TRBJ2-5; 10 bases map to TRBD2. The CDR3 covers 16 residues. From germline, CDR1 is SGHTA and CDR2 FQGNSA. The V gene end was trimmed by 1 base and the J gene end by 5 bases; junction bases not matched to a gene: 7. CDR3 sequence: CASSLVPAGGMETQYF. In nucleotides, the CDR3 is TGTGCCAGCAGCTTAGTCCCAGCGGGGGGGATGGAGACCCAGTACTTC.

As DNA, the CDR3 is TGTGCCAGCAGCTTAGGGACTAACACAGATACGCAGTATTTT. Its translation is CASSLGTNTDTQYF. This chain uses TRBV7-3 with TRBJ2-3; the match to TRBD2 covers 7 bases. This CDR3 comprises 14 residues. J lost 2 bases, V lost 2 bases, and 1 base had no gene match. Germline CDR1 and CDR2: SGHTA and FQGTGA.

In its sample, this clone was seen a few times. The chain links TRBV5-6 to TRBJ2-5; no clear D. Germline loops: CDR1 SGHDT, CDR2 YYEEEE. The CDR3 length is 13 residues. Trimming shortened V by 3 bases and J by 4 bases, and 10 bases separated the two germline ends. This CDR3 is CASSSDLRETQYF. Here the CDR3 DNA reads TGTGCCAGCAGCTCGGACCTTCGAGAGACCCAGTACTTC.